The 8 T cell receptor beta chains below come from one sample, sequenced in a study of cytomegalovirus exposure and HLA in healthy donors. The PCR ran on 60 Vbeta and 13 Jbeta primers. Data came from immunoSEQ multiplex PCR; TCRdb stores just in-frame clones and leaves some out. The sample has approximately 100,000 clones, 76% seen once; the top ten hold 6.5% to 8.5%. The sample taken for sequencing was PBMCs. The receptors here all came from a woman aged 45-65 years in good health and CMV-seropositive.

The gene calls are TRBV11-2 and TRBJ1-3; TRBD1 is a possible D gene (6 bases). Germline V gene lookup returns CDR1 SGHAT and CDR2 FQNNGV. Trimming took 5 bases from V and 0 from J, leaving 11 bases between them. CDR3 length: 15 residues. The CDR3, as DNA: TGTGCCAGCAGCCAAGACAGGCTCTCTGGAAACACCATATATTTT. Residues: CASSQDRLSGNTIYF.

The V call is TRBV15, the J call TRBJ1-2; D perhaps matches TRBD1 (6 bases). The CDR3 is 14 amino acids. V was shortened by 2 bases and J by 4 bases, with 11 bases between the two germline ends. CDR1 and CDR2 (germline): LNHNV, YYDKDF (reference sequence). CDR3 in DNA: TGTGCCACCAGCAGACAGGGGAGGGTCTATGGCTACACCTTC. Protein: CATSRQGRVYGYTF.

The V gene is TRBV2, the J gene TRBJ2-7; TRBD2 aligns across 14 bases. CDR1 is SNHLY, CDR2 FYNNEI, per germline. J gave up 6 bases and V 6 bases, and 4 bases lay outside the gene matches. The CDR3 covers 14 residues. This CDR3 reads CASRGTSGGPEQYF. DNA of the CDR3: TGTGCCAGCAGGGGGACTAGCGGGGGCCCCGAGCAGTACTTC.

CDR3: CASSLNGGTGETQYF. The CDR3 DNA is TGCGCCAGCAGCTTGAACGGGGGGACGGGAGAGACCCAGTACTTC. The V call is TRBV5-1, the J call TRBJ2-5, with 7 positions matching TRBD2. Germline-derived CDR1 and CDR2 are SGHRS and YFSETQ. This CDR3 comprises 15 residues. The V gene end was trimmed by 1 base and the J gene end by 4 bases; junction bases not matched to a gene: 7.

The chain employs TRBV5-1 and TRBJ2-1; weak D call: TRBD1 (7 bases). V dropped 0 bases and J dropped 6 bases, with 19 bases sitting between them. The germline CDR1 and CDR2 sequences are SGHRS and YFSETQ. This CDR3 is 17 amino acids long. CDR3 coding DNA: TGCGCCAGCAGCTTGGCCCCCACAGGGGAGGTGGGCAATGAGCAGTTCTTC. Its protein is CASSLAPTGEVGNEQFF. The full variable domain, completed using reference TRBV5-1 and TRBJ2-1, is KAGVTQTPRYLIKTRGQQVTLSCSPISGHRSVSWYQQTPGQGLQFLFEYFSETQRNKGNFPGRFSGRQFSNSRSEMNVSTLELGDSALYLCASSLAPTGEVGNEQFFGPGTRLTVL.

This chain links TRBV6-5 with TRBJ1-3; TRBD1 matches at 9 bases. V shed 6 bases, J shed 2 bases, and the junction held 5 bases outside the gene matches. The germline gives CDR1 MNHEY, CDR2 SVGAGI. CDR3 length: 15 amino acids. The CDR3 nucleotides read TGTGCCAGCAGCATCGGGACAGGGACTGGAAACACCATATATTTT. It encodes CASSIGTGTGNTIYF.

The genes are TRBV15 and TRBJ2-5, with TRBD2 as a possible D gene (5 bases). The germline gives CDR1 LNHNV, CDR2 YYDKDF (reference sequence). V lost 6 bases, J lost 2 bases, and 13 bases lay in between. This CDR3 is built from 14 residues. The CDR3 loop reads CATSRTSRQETQYF. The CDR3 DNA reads TGTGCCACCAGTCGGACTTCCAGGCAAGAGACCCAGTACTTC.

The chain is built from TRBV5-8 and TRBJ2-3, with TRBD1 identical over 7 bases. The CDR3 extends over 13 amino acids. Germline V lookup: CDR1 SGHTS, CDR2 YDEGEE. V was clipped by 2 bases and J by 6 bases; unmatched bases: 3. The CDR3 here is CASSLTGVDTQYF. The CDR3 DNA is TGTGCCAGCAGCTTAACAGGGGTTGATACGCAGTATTTT.